This is a list of T cell receptor beta chains from one sample in a study of CD8+CD57+ T cells in acquired aplastic anemia. TCRdb re-analysed the reads in MiXCR, keeping a single row per CDR3 protein. The sample records some 180,000 distinct CDR3 sequences, approximately 49% being singletons. The sample consisted of sorted CD4+, CD8+, or CD8+CD57+ T cells (not recorded which) from PBMCs. All receptors derive from a human donor in good health. Both conserved end residues are part of each CDR3. D genes are given only for firm matches.

j_call d_call v_call cdr3_aa
TRBJ2-1 TRBD2 TRBV5-1 CASSSQLAGEQFF
TRBJ1-5 TRBD1 TRBV27 CASSSPSGTGFNQPQHF
TRBJ1-5 TRBD1 TRBV7-2 CASRTGGTGNQPQHF
TRBJ2-7 TRBD2 TRBV7-8 CASSSNVREDLYEQYF
TRBJ2-7 - TRBV2 CASSEWAETAEQYF
TRBJ1-1 - TRBV10-3 CAISFDGWAEAFF
TRBJ2-7 TRBD2 TRBV2 CASSDPSGGPYSYEQYF
TRBJ1-2 - TRBV20-1 CSASIAGNSNYGYTF
TRBJ2-5 TRBD2 TRBV5-6 CASRKLAGAQETQYF
TRBJ2-2 - TRBV4-1 CASSQDRDTGELFF
TRBJ1-5 - TRBV20-1 CSARQLSNQPQHF
TRBJ2-1 TRBD2 TRBV4-2 CASSQARTSGTRFF
TRBJ2-3 - TRBV6-2/TRBV6-3 CASSRTRTHSGTQYF
TRBJ2-2 - TRBV19 CASSITGSTGELFF
TRBJ1-5 - TRBV2 CASNGQRNQPQHF
TRBJ1-1 TRBD1 TRBV20-1 CSARTGLGTEAFF
TRBJ2-3 - TRBV11-2 CASSYQLVSTDTQYF
TRBJ2-2 TRBD1 TRBV19 CASSLRQGFATGELFF
TRBJ2-7 TRBD1 TRBV5-1 CASSLAPQGEDPREQYF
TRBJ2-2 TRBD1 TRBV19 CASSMVRDRATGELFF
TRBJ2-7 - TRBV7-9 CASSFPPEQYF
TRBJ2-1 - TRBV10-3 CAISMDFRDEQFF